These 9 T cell receptor beta chains originate from one sample sequenced in a study of blood T cell repertoires in COVID-19. Method: immunoSEQ multiplex PCR; TCRdb's copy keeps in-frame clones and lacks some. The data contain about 360,000 clones, around 90% of them seen just once; the ten biggest clones take up about 2.1%. The sample comprised PBMCs or T cells enriched from blood (not recorded which). The receptors here all came from a woman aged 35 to 49 with acute COVID-19.

This clone was counted only a few times. CDR3 in amino acids: CASSHGTLGSSTDTQYF. The CDR3 bases are TGCGCCAGCAGCCATGGGACATTAGGTTCTAGCACAGATACGCAGTATTTT. V is TRBV4-1 and J is TRBJ2-3, with D possibly matching TRBD1 (6 bases). V lost 3 bases and J 0 bases, leaving 16 bases between the germline ends. Per germline, CDR1 MGHRA and CDR2 YSYEKL. The CDR3 contains 17 residues.

V and J are TRBV2 and TRBJ1-4; 7 bases align to TRBD1. The J segment lost 7 bases and the V segment lost 7 bases, leaving 6 bases of the junction unmatched. Germline V gives CDR1 SNHLY, CDR2 FYNNEI. This CDR3 comprises 13 residues. CDR3 sequence reads: CASIRDSGEKLFF. The DNA for the CDR3 is TGTGCCAGCATCCGGGACAGTGGTGAAAAACTGTTTTTT.

The chain recombines TRBV5-1 with TRBJ1-3; 8 nucleotides agree with TRBD1. Unmatched junction bases numbered 13, after V lost 1 base and J lost 4 bases. CDR3 size: 18 residues. CDR1 is SGHRS, CDR2 YFSETQ, per germline. The DNA for the CDR3 is TGCGCCAGCAGCTTGAGGGGGCGACAGGGGAGTGTCGGAAACACCATATATTTT. Amino acid sequence: CASSLRGRQGSVGNTIYF.

The chain employs TRBV20-1 and TRBJ2-3; D might be TRBD2 (6 bases). The CDR3 spans 14 residues. Germline CDR1 reads DFQATT; CDR2 reads SNEGSKA (reference sequence). V was trimmed by 3 bases and J by 5 bases, leaving 15 bases between them. The CDR3 reads CSASSGVGLDTQYF. In DNA form, the CDR3 reads TGCAGTGCTAGTTCGGGAGTTGGGCTAGATACGCAGTATTTT.

V is TRBV7-2 and J is TRBJ2-2, with TRBD2 matching over 16 bases. Unmatched junction bases numbered 3, after V lost 4 bases and J lost 7 bases. The CDR3 consists of 16 residues. Germline CDR1 and CDR2: SGHTA and FQGNSA. CDR3 in amino acids: CASSSGLAGGYGELFF. CDR3 sequence (DNA): TGTGCCAGCAGCTCGGGACTAGCGGGGGGGTACGGGGAGCTGTTTTTT. Supplemented by reference TRBV7-2 and TRBJ2-2, the full variable domain reads GAGVSQSPSNKVTEKGKDVELRCDPISGHTALYWYRQSLGQGLEFLIYFQGNSAPDKSGLPSDRFSAERTGGSVSTLTIQRTQQEDSAVYLCASSSGLAGGYGELFFGEGSRLTVL.

The count of this clone is one. The chain joins TRBV6-1 to TRBJ1-6; the D gene is possibly TRBD1 (6 bases). The CDR3 is made up of 15 amino acids. Trimming removed 3 bases from V and 7 bases from J, with 13 bases in between. Germline V CDR1 and CDR2: MNHNS, SASEGT. The CDR3 reads CASSDPTGLNSPLHF. The CDR3 DNA is TGTGCCAGCAGTGACCCTACAGGGCTCAATTCACCCCTCCACTTT.

The genes are TRBV15 and TRBJ2-5; 8 bases are a match to TRBD1. The CDR3 runs to 15 residues. Germline trimming cut 4 bases from V and 5 bases from J; bases unmatched to any gene: 9. The germline CDR1 and CDR2 sequences are LNHNV and YYDKDF (reference sequence). CDR3 sequence: CATSTEQGGGETQYF. The CDR3 DNA is TGTGCCACCAGCACCGAACAGGGGGGCGGTGAGACCCAGTACTTC.

V gene TRBV12-3 or TRBV12-4 combines with J gene TRBJ1-2; the D is unclear. The CDR3 sequence is 13 residues long. Trimming stripped 5 bases from V and 4 bases from J, with 11 bases between. The CDR3 here is CASSVEESYGYTF. The CDR3 bases are TGTGCCAGCAGTGTAGAGGAGAGCTATGGCTACACCTTC.

The chain uses TRBV5-1 and TRBJ1-2, with 8 bases matching TRBD1. Germline values: CDR1 SGHRS, CDR2 YFSETQ. The CDR3 totals 15 residues. The junction had 8 bases not matched to a gene; V was cut back by 3 bases and J by 4 bases. This chain's CDR3 is CASSSLPGQAYGYTF. The CDR3 nucleotides are TGCGCCAGCAGCTCACTTCCGGGACAGGCCTATGGCTACACCTTC.